The rows below give T cell receptor beta chains drawn from one sample of a study of blood T cell repertoires in COVID-19. Repertoires were generated with immunoSEQ multiplex PCR, while TCRdb's copy carries only in-frame clones and drops some. The sample lists around 150,000 clones, approximately 85% occurring once. Material for sequencing was peripheral blood. The source is a man in his sixties with active or convalescent COVID-19. The CDR3 runs from the conserved cysteine through the conserved F or W. Fields, in order: J gene, D gene, CDR3 length, V gene, clone size, CDR3 protein, CDR3 DNA. D genes are given only for firm matches. Some rows have no size entry. The others give once, few or many, or a class for an expanded clone.

j_call: TRBJ2-7; d_call: NA; cdr3_length: 11; v_call: TRBV6-4; clone_size: NA; cdr3_aa: CASSDGLEQYF; cdr3_nt: TGTGCCAGCAGTGACGGCCTCGAGCAGTACTTC
j_call: TRBJ2-5; d_call: TRBD2; cdr3_length: 15; v_call: TRBV7-6; clone_size: NA; cdr3_aa: CASSLWETVRGAQYF; cdr3_nt: TGTGCCAGCAGCTTATGGGAGACAGTCCGGGGGGCCCAGTACTTC
j_call: TRBJ1-5; d_call: TRBD1; cdr3_length: 15; v_call: TRBV5-1; clone_size: NA; cdr3_aa: CASSLVPGGGQPQHF; cdr3_nt: TGCGCCAGCAGCTTGGTCCCAGGGGGTGGCCAGCCCCAGCATTTT
j_call: TRBJ1-1; d_call: TRBD1; cdr3_length: 17; v_call: TRBV5-1; clone_size: NA; cdr3_aa: CASKPDRGVAMNTEAFF; cdr3_nt: TGCGCCAGCAAACCTGACAGGGGGGTCGCAATGAACACTGAAGCTTTCTTT
j_call: TRBJ2-2; d_call: NA; cdr3_length: 16; v_call: TRBV7-2; clone_size: few; cdr3_aa: CASSLVRAWSTGELFF; cdr3_nt: TGTGCCAGCAGCTTAGTCAGGGCCTGGAGCACCGGGGAGCTGTTTTTT
j_call: TRBJ2-7; d_call: TRBD1; cdr3_length: 15; v_call: TRBV28; clone_size: NA; cdr3_aa: CASSFPRTGADEQYF; cdr3_nt: TGTGCCAGCAGTTTCCCCCGGACAGGGGCGGACGAGCAGTACTTC
j_call: TRBJ2-4; d_call: NA; cdr3_length: 14; v_call: TRBV7-9; clone_size: NA; cdr3_aa: CASSLPVAKNIQYF; cdr3_nt: TGTGCCAGCAGCTTACCAGTTGCCAAAAACATTCAGTACTTC
j_call: TRBJ2-1; d_call: TRBD1; cdr3_length: 16; v_call: TRBV18; clone_size: NA; cdr3_aa: CASSPAGTGGTNEQFF; cdr3_nt: TGTGCCAGCTCACCAGCCGGGACAGGGGGCACGAATGAGCAGTTCTTC
j_call: TRBJ2-6; d_call: TRBD2; cdr3_length: 17; v_call: TRBV7-3; clone_size: few; cdr3_aa: CASSLRGGLSGANVLTF; cdr3_nt: TGTGCCAGCAGCTTACGGGGAGGGCTCTCTGGGGCCAACGTCCTGACTTTC
j_call: TRBJ1-1; d_call: TRBD1; cdr3_length: 14; v_call: TRBV4-2; clone_size: NA; cdr3_aa: CASSQMDRDTEAFF; cdr3_nt: TGTGCCAGCAGCCAAATGGACAGGGACACTGAAGCTTTCTTT
j_call: TRBJ1-1; d_call: NA; cdr3_length: 14; v_call: TRBV4-1; clone_size: NA; cdr3_aa: CASSHPTGGTEAFF; cdr3_nt: TGCGCCAGCAGCCATCCGACAGGTGGCACTGAAGCTTTCTTT
j_call: TRBJ2-3; d_call: TRBD1; cdr3_length: 16; v_call: TRBV5-1; clone_size: NA; cdr3_aa: CASSPGTGTATDTQYF; cdr3_nt: TGCGCCAGCAGCCCCGGGACAGGGACGGCGACAGATACGCAGTATTTT
j_call: TRBJ2-3; d_call: TRBD2; cdr3_length: 16; v_call: TRBV11-3; clone_size: NA; cdr3_aa: CASSTRLAGSTDTQYF; cdr3_nt: TGTGCCAGCAGCACCCGACTAGCGGGGAGCACAGATACGCAGTATTTT
j_call: TRBJ1-1; d_call: TRBD1; cdr3_length: 13; v_call: TRBV19; clone_size: NA; cdr3_aa: CASSETGESEAFF; cdr3_nt: TGTGCCAGTAGTGAGACAGGGGAGTCTGAAGCTTTCTTT
j_call: TRBJ2-1; d_call: TRBD2; cdr3_length: 15; v_call: TRBV11-1; clone_size: NA; cdr3_aa: CASSDAAGGYNEQFF; cdr3_nt: TGTGCCAGCAGTGACGCAGCGGGGGGATACAATGAGCAGTTCTTC
j_call: TRBJ2-5; d_call: NA; cdr3_length: 13; v_call: TRBV11-1; clone_size: NA; cdr3_aa: CASSLPSQETQYF; cdr3_nt: TGTGCCAGCAGCTTACCCAGCCAAGAGACCCAGTACTTC
j_call: TRBJ2-7; d_call: TRBD1; cdr3_length: 14; v_call: TRBV7-2; clone_size: NA; cdr3_aa: CASSPGQGAYEQYF; cdr3_nt: TGTGCCAGCAGCCCGGGACAGGGGGCTTACGAGCAGTACTTC
j_call: TRBJ2-5; d_call: TRBD2; cdr3_length: 14; v_call: TRBV11-3; clone_size: NA; cdr3_aa: CASSTTSAAETQYF; cdr3_nt: TGTGCCAGCAGTACCACTAGCGCGGCAGAGACCCAGTACTTC
j_call: TRBJ1-4; d_call: TRBD1; cdr3_length: 16; v_call: TRBV5-1; clone_size: NA; cdr3_aa: CASSLAPGTGDEKLFF; cdr3_nt: TGCGCCAGCAGCTTGGCTCCCGGGACAGGGGATGAAAAACTGTTTTTT
j_call: TRBJ2-5; d_call: TRBD2; cdr3_length: 16; v_call: TRBV3-1/TRBV3-2; clone_size: NA; cdr3_aa: CASSPGLAGGQETQYF; cdr3_nt: TGTGCCAGCAGCCCGGGACTAGCGGGGGGACAAGAGACCCAGTACTTC
j_call: TRBJ1-2; d_call: NA; cdr3_length: 15; v_call: TRBV18; clone_size: NA; cdr3_aa: CASSPQEGRGSGYTF; cdr3_nt: TGTGCCAGCTCACCACAGGAGGGGCGAGGCTCTGGCTACACCTTC
j_call: TRBJ2-5; d_call: NA; cdr3_length: 14; v_call: TRBV11-1; clone_size: NA; cdr3_aa: CASSLEVWAETQYF; cdr3_nt: TGTGCCAGCAGCTTAGAGGTGTGGGCAGAGACCCAGTACTTC
j_call: TRBJ2-7; d_call: TRBD1; cdr3_length: 16; v_call: TRBV7-6; clone_size: NA; cdr3_aa: CASSLGGQGLVYEQYF; cdr3_nt: TGTGCCAGCAGCTTAGGGGGACAGGGTCTGGTCTACGAGCAGTACTTC
j_call: TRBJ2-7; d_call: TRBD1; cdr3_length: 13; v_call: TRBV2; clone_size: NA; cdr3_aa: CASRITGVYEQYF; cdr3_nt: TGTGCCAGCAGGATCACAGGGGTATACGAGCAGTACTTC
j_call: TRBJ2-7; d_call: NA; cdr3_length: 15; v_call: TRBV28; clone_size: NA; cdr3_aa: CASSFPAGHSYEQYF; cdr3_nt: TGTGCCAGCAGTTTCCCCGCAGGACACAGCTACGAGCAGTACTTC
j_call: TRBJ2-7; d_call: TRBD1; cdr3_length: 14; v_call: TRBV6-5; clone_size: NA; cdr3_aa: CASSKGTGDYEQYF; cdr3_nt: TGTGCCAGCAGCAAGGGGACAGGGGATTACGAGCAGTACTTC
j_call: TRBJ2-5; d_call: TRBD2; cdr3_length: 16; v_call: TRBV4-1; clone_size: NA; cdr3_aa: CASSQVSGVPQETQYF; cdr3_nt: TGCGCCAGCAGCCAAGTCAGCGGGGTGCCCCAAGAGACCCAGTACTTC
j_call: TRBJ1-3; d_call: NA; cdr3_length: 17; v_call: TRBV18; clone_size: NA; cdr3_aa: CASSPSPSLLSGNTIYF; cdr3_nt: TGTGCCAGCTCACCATCCCCCAGTCTCCTCTCTGGAAACACCATATATTTT
j_call: TRBJ1-1; d_call: NA; cdr3_length: 14; v_call: TRBV29-1; clone_size: NA; cdr3_aa: CSVAQGGSDTEAFF; cdr3_nt: TGCAGCGTTGCCCAGGGTGGTAGTGACACTGAAGCTTTCTTT
j_call: TRBJ2-3; d_call: TRBD1; cdr3_length: 12; v_call: TRBV12-3/TRBV12-4; clone_size: NA; cdr3_aa: CASSQQGNTQYF; cdr3_nt: TGTGCCAGCAGTCAACAGGGGAATACGCAGTATTTT
j_call: TRBJ1-1; d_call: NA; cdr3_length: 15; v_call: TRBV5-5; clone_size: few; cdr3_aa: CASSLGAGIKTEAFF; cdr3_nt: TGTGCCAGCAGCTTGGGTGCAGGGATTAAGACTGAAGCTTTCTTT
j_call: TRBJ2-6; d_call: NA; cdr3_length: 14; v_call: TRBV7-8; clone_size: NA; cdr3_aa: CASSRGPGANVLTF; cdr3_nt: TGTGCCAGCAGCCGGGGGCCGGGGGCCAACGTCCTGACTTTC
j_call: TRBJ1-1; d_call: TRBD1; cdr3_length: 13; v_call: TRBV5-6; clone_size: NA; cdr3_aa: CASSLRDRGLFFF; cdr3_nt: TGTGCCAGCAGCCTCCGGGACAGGGGGCTCTTTTTCTTT
j_call: TRBJ1-2; d_call: NA; cdr3_length: 15; v_call: TRBV5-4; clone_size: NA; cdr3_aa: CASSSPRTVNYGYTF; cdr3_nt: TGTGCCAGCAGCTCTCCGAGGACAGTTAACTATGGCTACACCTTC
j_call: TRBJ2-5; d_call: TRBD1; cdr3_length: 17; v_call: TRBV24-1; clone_size: NA; cdr3_aa: CATSDVSGTGYLETQYF; cdr3_nt: TGTGCCACCAGTGATGTGTCCGGGACAGGGTACCTGGAGACCCAGTACTTC
j_call: TRBJ1-5; d_call: NA; cdr3_length: 17; v_call: TRBV28; clone_size: NA; cdr3_aa: CASSLESGRGINQPQHF; cdr3_nt: TGTGCCAGCAGTTTAGAGAGTGGGAGAGGAATAAATCAGCCCCAGCATTTT
j_call: TRBJ2-7; d_call: NA; cdr3_length: 13; v_call: TRBV4-1; clone_size: NA; cdr3_aa: CASSQETNYEQYF; cdr3_nt: TGCGCCAGCAGCCAAGAAACTAACTACGAGCAGTACTTC
j_call: TRBJ2-5; d_call: NA; cdr3_length: 13; v_call: TRBV7-9; clone_size: NA; cdr3_aa: CASSWYEKETQYF; cdr3_nt: TGTGCCAGCAGCTGGTACGAGAAAGAGACCCAGTACTTC
j_call: TRBJ1-2; d_call: NA; cdr3_length: 13; v_call: TRBV19; clone_size: few; cdr3_aa: CASTTDSLYGYTF; cdr3_nt: TGTGCCAGTACCACGGACAGCCTCTATGGCTACACCTTC
j_call: TRBJ2-1; d_call: TRBD2; cdr3_length: 15; v_call: TRBV9; clone_size: NA; cdr3_aa: CASSVQRGGIDEQFF; cdr3_nt: TGTGCCAGCAGCGTTCAGCGGGGGGGCATCGATGAGCAGTTCTTC
j_call: TRBJ2-1; d_call: NA; cdr3_length: 14; v_call: TRBV10-2; clone_size: NA; cdr3_aa: CASSVAGKAYEQFF; cdr3_nt: TGCGCCAGCAGTGTTGCGGGAAAAGCCTATGAGCAGTTCTTC
j_call: TRBJ1-5; d_call: TRBD1; cdr3_length: 14; v_call: TRBV2; clone_size: NA; cdr3_aa: CASSEAQGAQPQHF; cdr3_nt: TGTGCCAGCAGTGAAGCACAGGGGGCTCAGCCCCAGCATTTT